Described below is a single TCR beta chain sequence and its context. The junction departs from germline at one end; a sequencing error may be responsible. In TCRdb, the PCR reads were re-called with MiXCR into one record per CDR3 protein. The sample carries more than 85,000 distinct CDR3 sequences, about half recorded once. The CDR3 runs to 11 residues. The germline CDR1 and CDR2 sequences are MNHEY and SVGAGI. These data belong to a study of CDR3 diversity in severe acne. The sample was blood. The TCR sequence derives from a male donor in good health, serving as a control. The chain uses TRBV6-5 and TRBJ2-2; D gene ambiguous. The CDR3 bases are TGTGCCGGCAGCATCACTGGGGAGCTGTTTTTT. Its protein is CAGSITGELFF.